These 30 T cell receptor beta chains originate from one sample sequenced in a study of cytotoxic CD8 clonotypes in ibrutinib-treated CLL. Generated by immunoSEQ multiplex PCR, the TCRdb table keeps only in-frame clones and is missing some. The table lists 15,000 to 20,000 clones, 81% of them singletons, with about 18% in the top ten. Specimen: PBMCs, collected before ibrutinib treatment. The origin of the receptors is a human donor with chronic lymphocytic leukemia.

The chain combines TRBV19 with TRBJ2-2; TRBD2 matches at 12 bases. V lost 5 bases to trimming and J lost 4 bases; unmatched junction nucleotides: 5. The CDR3 extends over 16 amino acids. The germline V gene encodes CDR1 LNHDA and CDR2 SQIVND (reference sequence). The CDR3 DNA reads TGTGCCAGTAGTGCCGGACTAGCGGGGAGCACCGGGGAGCTGTTTTTT. Encoded protein: CASSAGLAGSTGELFF. Complete variable domain (other parts from reference TRBV19 and TRBJ2-2): DGGITQSPKYLFRKEGQNVTLSCEQNLNHDAMYWYRQDPGQGLRLIYYSQIVNDFQKGDIAEGYSVSREKKESFPLTVTSAQKNPTAFYLCASSAGLAGSTGELFFGEGSRLTVL.

The V call is TRBV19, the J call TRBJ1-1, with unresolved D. This CDR3 spans 16 amino acids. The germline V gene encodes CDR1 LNHDA and CDR2 SQIVND (reference sequence). V was trimmed by 6 bases and J by 4 bases, leaving 21 bases between them. This chain's CDR3 is CASRGFGIEGFTEAFF. As DNA, the CDR3 is TGTGCCAGTAGGGGGTTCGGAATAGAGGGTTTCACTGAAGCTTTCTTT.

This clone has a handful of counts. The gene calls are TRBV19 and TRBJ2-7, with unresolved D. Per the germline V gene, CDR1 is LNHDA and CDR2 is SQIVND (reference sequence). V was clipped by 5 bases and J by 0 bases, with 14 bases between them. The CDR3 length is 15 residues. In nucleotides, the CDR3 is TGTGCCAGTAGTCCGTCAGGCGGATCCTCCTACGAGCAGTACTTC. This encodes CASSPSGGSSYEQYF.

The chain couples TRBV7-5 to TRBJ2-7; the listed D gene, TRBD1, was not tested against the DNA. TRBV7-5 is a known pseudogene. The CDR3 consists of 15 residues. In nucleotides, the CDR3 is TGTGCCAGAAGCAAGAGACAGGGTCATCGCCTCGAGCAGTACTTC. It encodes CARSKRQGHRLEQYF.

CDR3 in DNA: TGTGCCAGCAGTCCCCCCCTAGCGGGAGGTCAGGCAGATACGCAGTATTTT. Translation: CASSPPLAGGQADTQYF. The V call is TRBV28, the J call TRBJ2-3; 11 bases match TRBD2. V trimming: 5 bases; J trimming: 4 bases; junction bases outside the gene matches: 11. Germline V gene data show CDR1 as MDHEN and CDR2 as SYDVKM. The CDR3 is made up of 17 amino acids.

This clone was seen more than once but under ten times. The chain uses TRBV28 and TRBJ2-7; TRBD1 is a possible D gene (6 bases). CDR3 length: 14 residues. V shed 5 bases and J shed 3 bases, with 14 bases lying between them. Germline CDR1 is MDHEN and CDR2 is SYDVKM. The CDR3 coding sequence is TGTGCCAGCAGTCCCACACAGGGACACTACGAGCAGTACTTC. It codes for CASSPTQGHYEQYF.

The chain combines TRBV9 with TRBJ2-6; D could derive from TRBD1 or TRBD2 (6 bases each). Trimming took off 1 base at V and 2 bases at J, with 10 bases between the two ends. The CDR3 totals 16 residues. Germline V gene data show CDR1 as SGDLS and CDR2 as YYNGEE. CDR3: CASSVRGDPGANVLTF. The CDR3 coding sequence is TGTGCCAGCAGCGTAAGGGGGGACCCTGGGGCCAACGTCCTGACTTTC.

This clone was counted a single time. The CDR3 reads CASSQVGGEGNTGELFF. CDR3 bases: TGTGCCAGCAGCCAAGTGGGCGGGGAGGGAAACACCGGGGAGCTGTTTTTT. The rearrangement joins TRBV4-2 to TRBJ2-2; 7 positions agree with TRBD2. The V gene's germline CDR1 is LGHNA and CDR2 YNFKEQ. Trimming removed 1 base from V and 2 bases from J; junction bases left unmatched: 7. There are 17 residues in the CDR3.

The chain couples TRBV19 to TRBJ1-2; 10 nucleotides agree with TRBD1. Germline V CDR1 and CDR2: LNHDA, SQIVND (reference sequence). V gave up 5 bases and J gave up 4 bases; unmatched junction bases: 4. CDR3 length: 14 amino acids. CDR3 amino acids: CASSATGGGYGYTF. The CDR3 nucleotides are TGTGCCAGTAGTGCGACAGGGGGCGGCTATGGCTACACCTTC. The entire variable domain, with the rest obtained from reference TRBV19 and TRBJ1-2, is as follows: DGGITQSPKYLFRKEGQNVTLSCEQNLNHDAMYWYRQDPGQGLRLIYYSQIVNDFQKGDIAEGYSVSREKKESFPLTVTSAQKNPTAFYLCASSATGGGYGYTFGSGTRLTVV.

The chain employs TRBV28 and TRBJ2-1, with TRBD2 matching over 8 bases. J was trimmed by 5 bases and V by 5 bases; bases with no gene match: 5. Germline CDR1 MDHEN, CDR2 SYDVKM. The CDR3 sequence is 14 residues long. The chain's CDR3 is CASSQVAGNNEQFF. The CDR3 region has the DNA TGTGCCAGCAGTCAAGTAGCGGGAAACAATGAGCAGTTCTTC. Drawing the rest from reference TRBV28 and TRBJ2-1, the complete variable domain is DVKVTQSSRYLVKRTGEKVFLECVQDMDHENMFWYRQDPGLGLRLIYFSYDVKMKEKGDIPEGYSVSREKKERFSLILESASTNQTSMYLCASSQVAGNNEQFFGPGTRLTVL.

The chain employs TRBV10-3 and TRBJ1-5; D is possibly TRBD1 (5 bases). Germline V lookup: CDR1 ENHRY, CDR2 SYGVKD. Trimming cost V 0 bases and J 6 bases, with 12 bases left between them. The CDR3 totals 15 residues. CDR3 DNA: TGTGCCATCAGTGAGTCAGGGGCAGTCACTCAGCCCCAGCATTTT. It yields the protein CAISESGAVTQPQHF.

V usage is TRBV7-8 and J usage is TRBJ2-3, with TRBD2 identical over 8 bases. V gave up 11 bases and J gave up 6 bases; unmatched junction bases: 10. This CDR3 has 13 amino acids. CDR1 and CDR2 from the germline V gene are SGHVS and FQNEAQ. In DNA, the CDR3 is TGTGCCCATGCCAGCGGGAGAGGGGATACGCAGTATTTT. Translation gives CAHASGRGDTQYF. Drawing the rest from reference TRBV7-8 and TRBJ2-3, the complete variable domain is GAGVSQSPRYKVAKRGQDVALRCDPISGHVSLFWYQQALGQGPEFLTYFQNEAQLDKSGLPSDRFFAERPEGSVSTLKIQRTQQEDSAVYLCAHASGRGDTQYFGPGTRLTVL.

This clone came up a few times. V and J are TRBV30 and TRBJ1-5; no firm D call. V was shortened by 0 bases and J by 1 base, with 7 bases between the two germline ends. Per the germline V gene, CDR1 is GTSNPN and CDR2 is SVGIG (reference sequence). The CDR3 is made up of 14 amino acids. The CDR3 sequence: CAWSVSISNQPQHF. The CDR3, as DNA: TGTGCCTGGAGTGTAAGCATAAGCAATCAGCCCCAGCATTTT.

The J gene is TRBJ2-2, the V gene TRBV29-1; D unresolved. V dropped 7 bases and J dropped 4 bases, with 7 bases sitting between them. Germline V gene data show CDR1 as SQVTM and CDR2 as ANQGSEA. This CDR3 is built from 11 residues. CDR3 sequence: CSGSSTGELFF. The DNA of the CDR3 is TGCAGCGGATCATCCACCGGGGAGCTGTTTTTT.

This chain connects TRBV18 to TRBJ2-6; no clear D. Germline lookup yields CDR1 KGHSH and CDR2 LQKENI. The germline V and J ends were trimmed by 2 bases and 1 base, with 3 bases remaining between them. The CDR3 length is 14 residues. The CDR3 is CASSPLSGANVLTF. For the CDR3, the DNA is TGTGCCAGCTCACCATTATCTGGGGCCAACGTCCTGACTTTC.

The sample holds one count of this clone. V usage is TRBV2 and J usage is TRBJ2-1; possibly TRBD1 for D (5 bases). Germline V gene sequence: CDR1 SNHLY, CDR2 FYNNEI. Trimming stripped 6 bases from V and 9 bases from J, with 9 bases between. The CDR3 spans 11 residues. CDR3 sequence reads: CASRGVGEQFF. The CDR3 coding sequence is TGTGCCAGCAGAGGGGTGGGTGAGCAGTTCTTC. Supplemented by reference TRBV2 and TRBJ2-1, the full variable domain reads EPEVTQTPSHQVTQMGQEVILRCVPISNHLYFYWYRQILGQKVEFLVSFYNNEISEKSEIFDDQFSVERPDGSNFTLKIRSTKLEDSAMYFCASRGVGEQFFGPGTRLTVL.

The chain joins TRBV30 to TRBJ2-1, with D unresolved. There are 12 residues in the CDR3. Germline-derived CDR1 and CDR2 are GTSNPN and SVGIG (reference sequence). V lost 2 bases and J 4 bases, leaving 6 bases between the germline ends. CDR3 sequence reads: CAWSSGYNEQFF. In nucleotides, the CDR3 is TGTGCCTGGAGTTCCGGGTACAATGAGCAGTTCTTC.

This rearrangement joins TRBV5-4 to TRBJ2-1; D may be TRBD2 (5 bases). This CDR3 has 15 residues. Trimming took 0 bases from V and 0 from J, leaving 7 bases between them. Germline V CDR1 and CDR2: SGHNT, YYREEE (reference sequence). The DNA of the CDR3 is TGTGCCAGCAGCTTGGCTGGGAGCTCCTACAATGAGCAGTTCTTC. Protein: CASSLAGSSYNEQFF.

This clone was detected only a few times. J is TRBJ2-7 and V is TRBV2; weak D call: TRBD1 (6 bases). The CDR3 consists of 14 residues. Trimming cost V 1 base and J 4 bases, with 11 bases left between them. The germline V gene has CDR1 SNHLY and CDR2 FYNNEI. CDR3 residues: CASSEVQGTYEQYF. The DNA of the CDR3 is TGTGCCAGCAGTGAAGTCCAGGGGACGTACGAGCAGTACTTC.

This sequence joins TRBV28 and TRBJ2-3; tentatively, D is TRBD2 (6 bases). Trimming left V 5 bases short and J 2 bases short, with 23 bases between. The CDR3 contains 18 residues. CDR1 is MDHEN, CDR2 SYDVKM, per germline. The CDR3 nucleotides are TGTGCCAGCAGTCAAAGCGGGTTAGGGACCGGGGACACAGATACGCAGTATTTT. Encoded protein: CASSQSGLGTGDTDTQYF.

The rearrangement joins TRBV18 to TRBJ1-5; the D is unclear. The germline V and J ends were trimmed by 2 bases and 5 bases, with 7 bases remaining between them. The CDR3 spans 13 residues. Germline CDR1 reads KGHSH; CDR2 reads LQKENI. This CDR3 reads CASSPEVHQPQHF. The CDR3 DNA is TGTGCCAGCTCACCAGAGGTACATCAGCCCCAGCATTTT.

This sequence joins TRBV29-1 and TRBJ2-5; no definite D call. The CDR3 spans 14 residues. Germline V gene sequence: CDR1 SQVTM, CDR2 ANQGSEA. Trimming took 5 bases from V and 1 from J, leaving 14 bases between them. CDR3 loop: CSVTNSGPQETQYF. CDR3 bases: TGCAGCGTTACGAATTCGGGCCCCCAAGAGACCCAGTACTTC.

The chain is built from TRBV7-2 and TRBJ1-1, with unresolved D. The CDR3 loop spans 13 amino acids. Looked up from germline, CDR1 is SGHTA and CDR2 is FQGNSA. The V end lost 1 base, the J end lost 8 bases, and 11 bases lay between the germline ends. The CDR3 spells CASSLGADREAFF. The CDR3 DNA reads as TGTGCCAGCAGCTTAGGCGCAGACCGGGAAGCTTTCTTT.

The gene calls are TRBV11-2 and TRBJ1-1; no clear D. From germline, CDR1 is SGHAT and CDR2 FQNNGV. The ends were cut back, 6 bases at V and 3 bases at J, with 14 bases in the middle. The CDR3 totals 14 residues. CDR3 sequence: CASSPSLGHTEAFF. In DNA, the CDR3 is TGTGCCAGCAGTCCATCCCTAGGGCACACTGAAGCTTTCTTT.

The chain recombines TRBV28 with TRBJ1-5, with D possibly matching TRBD1 (6 bases). Germline CDR1 is MDHEN and CDR2 is SYDVKM. The CDR3 is 14 amino acids. The V end was cut by 4 bases, the J end by 9 bases, with 16 bases between. Here the CDR3 reads CASSSTQGDGPQHF. The CDR3 nucleotides are TGTGCCAGCAGTTCGACACAGGGAGACGGGCCCCAGCATTTT.

The gene calls are TRBV28 and TRBJ2-5; perhaps D is TRBD1 or TRBD2 (6 bases each). V was trimmed by 3 bases and J by 5 bases, leaving 19 bases between them. Germline CDR1 and CDR2: MDHEN and SYDVKM. This CDR3 region has 16 residues. The CDR3 here is CASSFQEGGLRETQYF. CDR3 DNA sequence: TGTGCCAGCAGTTTTCAAGAGGGGGGTTTAAGGGAGACCCAGTACTTC.

The chain links TRBV6-5 to TRBJ2-1; 15 positions match TRBD2. The V gene's germline CDR1 is MNHEY and CDR2 SVGAGI. This CDR3 is 16 amino acids long. J gave up 7 bases and V 4 bases, and 5 bases lay outside the gene matches. The CDR3 loop reads CASSSGLAGGVNEQFF. The CDR3 DNA sequence: TGTGCCAGCAGTTCGGGACTAGCGGGAGGCGTGAATGAGCAGTTCTTC.

The V and J genes are TRBV19 and TRBJ2-7, with a possible D match to TRBD1 (6 bases). This CDR3 has 15 residues. V was clipped by 7 bases and J by 3 bases, with 19 bases between them. The germline CDR1 and CDR2 sequences are LNHDA and SQIVND (reference sequence). The CDR3: CASTQGTLPFYEQYF. CDR3 bases: TGTGCCAGTACCCAGGGGACCCTACCATTCTACGAGCAGTACTTC.

DNA for the CDR3: TGTGCCAGTGGGGGACTCCGGGCCAATGAGCAGTTCTTC. Translation: CASGGLRANEQFF. V usage is TRBV19 and J usage is TRBJ2-1, with D perhaps TRBD2 (6 bases). The germline V gene encodes CDR1 LNHDA and CDR2 SQIVND (reference sequence). With 8 bases removed from V and 6 bases from J, the gap between germline ends came to 14 bases. This CDR3 has 13 residues. Full variable domain (missing parts from reference TRBV19 and TRBJ2-1): DGGITQSPKYLFRKEGQNVTLSCEQNLNHDAMYWYRQDPGQGLRLIYYSQIVNDFQKGDIAEGYSVSREKKESFPLTVTSAQKNPTAFYLCASGGLRANEQFFGPGTRLTVL.

Only a few counts were recorded for this clone. The chain employs TRBV28 and TRBJ2-3; D is ambiguous. Germline CDR1 is MDHEN and CDR2 is SYDVKM. The CDR3 loop spans 11 amino acids. V was trimmed by 9 bases and J by 0 bases, leaving 4 bases between them. CDR3 sequence (DNA): TGTGCCAGTCCTAGCACAGATACGCAGTATTTT. Encoded protein: CASPSTDTQYF. The whole variable domain, filled in from reference TRBV28 and TRBJ2-3, reads DVKVTQSSRYLVKRTGEKVFLECVQDMDHENMFWYRQDPGLGLRLIYFSYDVKMKEKGDIPEGYSVSREKKERFSLILESASTNQTSMYLCASPSTDTQYFGPGTRLTVL.